This section outlines one TCR beta chain sequence together with its context. Its recognized antigen is unknown. Base qualities were left out, and no much larger clone turns up one base away. The data were taken from a study of CD8+ T cells in alopecia areata (dated by TCRdb to 2017 to 2018). Regarding the study in general: Treated patients were enrolled in an open-label pilot trial of oral tofacitinib at 5 to 10 mg twice daily for moderate-to-severe alopecia areata. Disease severity in treated patients was measured with the SALT score, which quantifies the percentage of affected scalp surface area. The study used high-throughput TCRbeta sequencing to examine T cell clonal expansion in alopecia areata, in both the C3H/HeJ mouse model and human patients. RNA was extracted with the PAXgene miRNA kit for fixed scalp, the miRNeasy kit for PBMCs, and the RNeasy kit for mouse skin. Scalp clonality was compared across normal scalp (n=4), patchy alopecia areata scalp (n=8), and alopecia totalis/universalis scalp (n=8). Patients on tofacitinib were biopsied at baseline and after 4 and 24 weeks of treatment, and several of the patients also had a later scalp biopsy. TCRbeta CDR3 regions were amplified by immunoSEQ multiplex PCR using 35 Vbeta forward and 13 Jbeta reverse primers. Scalp tissue and sorted CD4+ and CD8+ peripheral blood T cells from patchy and totalis/universalis alopecia areata patients and from healthy controls were covered by human TCRbeta sequencing. Tofacitinib was administered for 6 to 18 months, and 6 months of follow-up off drug were then conducted to assess delayed response and recurrence. The study at large found these results: Higher clonality and more expanded CD8+ clones were observed in lesional scalp than in normal scalp, particularly in alopecia totalis/universalis, a finding suggestive of antigenic drive. Scalp TCR repertoire analysis is complicated because resident alphabeta T cells in normal human skin are also sequenced, whereas mouse skin is dominated by gammadelta T cells. Because the treated cohort was small and had just a single nonresponder, larger studies are needed to establish links between baseline CD8+ expansion and response. Shared TCR sequences between patients were less evident than in mice, which may be partly attributable to HLA diversity in the patient population. During tofacitinib treatment, many expanded lesional clones remained in scalp and blood, and this persistence may partly explain relapse after treatment is stopped. With tofacitinib, both scalp clonality and the number of expanded CD8+ clones among the top 100 scalp clones went down significantly.

The CDR3 goes from the cysteine to the phenylalanine over 14 residues. Here the CDR3 DNA is all that survives: 42 bases in frame from base 1. Reading the germline V gene (reference sequence) gives CDR1 LNHNV and CDR2 YYDKDF. The trim is 3 bases for V and 3 bases for J, with a gap of 9 bases between the germline ends. The library was produced with the immunoSEQ multiplex PCR assay. RNA was extracted from all samples and reverse transcribed into cDNA, which served as template for TCR sequencing. First-strand cDNA was synthesized with SuperScript III using a 2:1 mix of oligo-dT and random hexamers. Amplification bias was assessed with a synthetic immune receptor repertoire, and residual bias was removed computationally. On the study's bioinformatics: Raw reads were preprocessed to remove errors, and CDR3 was defined by IMGT conventions from the conserved cysteine to phenylalanine. Clonality was computed as 1 minus the Shannon entropy, with the entropy normalized by log2 of the number of productive unique TCRs. CD4 or CD8 identity of scalp clones was inferred by cross-referencing scalp TCRbeta sequences with sorted blood CD4 and CD8 repertoires. Not all clones reach the TCRdb copy of this immuneACCESS table, which keeps in-frame sequences only. Checked studies attribute under half of the gap to unresolved V genes and leave the rest unexplained. Clonal size and the V and J genes are those of that table, whereas D and trimming came from the DNA. The sample table shows 95,000 to 100,000 clones, and roughly 64% are seen once. The top ten clonotypes cover less than 20% of the sample.

The sample's time point label, decoded: about four weeks on oral tofacitinib. In light of the paper, this sample's treatment or condition label describes: oral pan-JAK inhibitor, 5-10 mg twice daily. Lesional scalp punch biopsies and peripheral blood were collected from alopecia areata patients. PBMCs were isolated by density centrifugation and stained for CD3, CD4 and CD8, and CD4+ and CD8+ T cells were sorted on a FACSAria. The material was CD8+ T cells sorted from blood, obtained at week 4, from a patient treated with tofacitinib. The sequence was collected from a human donor with alopecia areata. The chain is assembled from TRBV15 and TRBJ2-1, with TRBD1 tentatively as D gene (5 bases match). Here the CDR3 is given as CATSRETDYNEQFF. The sequence in DNA is TGTGCCACCAGCAGGGAGACAGACTACAATGAGCAGTTCTTC.